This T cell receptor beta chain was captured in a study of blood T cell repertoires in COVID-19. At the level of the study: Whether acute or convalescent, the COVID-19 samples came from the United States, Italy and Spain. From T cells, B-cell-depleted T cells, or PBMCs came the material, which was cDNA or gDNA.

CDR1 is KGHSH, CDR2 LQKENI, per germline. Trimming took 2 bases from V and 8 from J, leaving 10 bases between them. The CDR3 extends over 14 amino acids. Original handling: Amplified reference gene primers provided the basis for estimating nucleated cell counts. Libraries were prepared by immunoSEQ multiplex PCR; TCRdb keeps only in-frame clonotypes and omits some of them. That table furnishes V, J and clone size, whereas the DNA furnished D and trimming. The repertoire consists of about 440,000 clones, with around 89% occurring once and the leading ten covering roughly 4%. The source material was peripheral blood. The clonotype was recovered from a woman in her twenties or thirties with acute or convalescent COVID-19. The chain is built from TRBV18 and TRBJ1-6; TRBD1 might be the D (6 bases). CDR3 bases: TGTGCCAGCTCACCAGGGGGCCAGGATTCACCCCTCCACTTT. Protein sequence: CASSPGGQDSPLHF.